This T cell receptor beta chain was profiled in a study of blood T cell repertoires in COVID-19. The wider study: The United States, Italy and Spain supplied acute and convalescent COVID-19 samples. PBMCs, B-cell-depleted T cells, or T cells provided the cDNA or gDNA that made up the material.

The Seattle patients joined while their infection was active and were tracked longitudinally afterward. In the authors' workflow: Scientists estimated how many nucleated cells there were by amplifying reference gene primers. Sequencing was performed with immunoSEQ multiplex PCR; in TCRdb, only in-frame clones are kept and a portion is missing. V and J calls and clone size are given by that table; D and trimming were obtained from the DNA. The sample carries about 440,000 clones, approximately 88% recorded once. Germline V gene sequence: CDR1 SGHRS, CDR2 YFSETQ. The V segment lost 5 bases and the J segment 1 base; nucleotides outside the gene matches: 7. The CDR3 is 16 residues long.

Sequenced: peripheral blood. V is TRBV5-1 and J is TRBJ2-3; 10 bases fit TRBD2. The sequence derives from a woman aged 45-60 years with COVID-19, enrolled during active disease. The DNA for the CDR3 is TGCGCCAGCAGTTCTCTAGGACTAGCGGGCACAGATACGCAGTATTTT. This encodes CASSSLGLAGTDTQYF.